The clone carrying this T cell receptor (beta chain) was counted at least ten times. Its cognate antigen is unknown. TCRdb re-analysed the RACE reads in MiXCR, keeping a single row per CDR3 protein. The data hold approximately 340,000 distinct CDR3 sequences, with about 7% observed a single time. V lost 8 bases, J lost 0 bases, and 3 bases stayed unmatched. Germline assignment: CDR1 MNHEY and CDR2 SVGAGI. CDR3 length: 15 residues. The data are from a study of human T cells and chemical hapten exposure. About the study: Patients were given diphenylcyclopropenone on the scalp weekly across the roughly 24-week study. Small pooled library volume differences chiefly drove per-sample TCR yield variation.

Time point: patch test 1, 2 weeks after DPC sensitization. Sample treatment: therapeutic diphenylcyclopropenone sensitization with weekly scalp DPC. Drawing of blood took place ahead of applying each patch test. The study's findings and limits: Counts of TCRs above 1 in 1000 frequency stayed unchanged with DPC sensitization.

The V gene is TRBV6-5, the J gene TRBJ1-6, with 8 positions matching TRBD1. The clonotype originates from a young woman with alopecia areata. Some clones in this sample may be carry-over from other donors' samples. The specimen comprised whole blood, sampled in connection with sensitization to the hapten diphenylcyclopropenone (DPC). Written as DNA, the CDR3 is TGTGCCAGCGGGACAGGCACCTCCTATAATTCACCCCTCCACTTT. It specifies CASGTGTSYNSPLHF.